The sample holds a few counts of the clone carrying this T cell receptor (beta chain). What it binds is not known. Isolation of PBMCs gave at least 6.5 million cells per sample. The entry originates in a study of blood T cells in healthy people across ages. Study-wide findings and caveats: A roughly linear age-dependent decrease characterized TCR beta diversity per million T cells.

Deletions cut 3 bases from V and 5 bases from J, with 21 bases between. Germline V CDR1 and CDR2: LGHNA, YNFKEQ. This CDR3 contains 17 residues. Through a sample-barcoded 5' primer and a J-beta primer mix, a second PCR was run for roughly 6 to 12 cycles. TCRdb reanalysed the 5' RACE reads using MiXCR and keeps one entry per CDR3 protein. The table includes around 1.5 million distinct CDR3 sequences, approximately 59% detected once. The TCR was taken from a man aged 18 to 30 in good health. Sequencing used blood. The gene calls are TRBV4-2 and TRBJ2-3, with D possibly being TRBD1 or TRBD2 (6 bases each). CDR3 sequence reads: CASSQARGGQSGDTQYF. CDR3 nucleotide sequence: TGTGCCAGCAGCCAGGCGCGAGGGGGGCAGAGTGGAGATACGCAGTATTTT.